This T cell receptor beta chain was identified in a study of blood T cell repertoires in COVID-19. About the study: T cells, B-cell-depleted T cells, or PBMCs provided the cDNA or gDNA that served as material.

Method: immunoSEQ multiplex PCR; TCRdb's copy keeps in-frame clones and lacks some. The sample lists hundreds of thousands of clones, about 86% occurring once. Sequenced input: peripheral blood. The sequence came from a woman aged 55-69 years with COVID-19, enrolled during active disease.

DNA of the CDR3: TGTGCCAGCAGCTTGGTATTAGGGGAATCGAGTGGCTACACCTTC. Its protein product is CASSLVLGESSGYTF. The V call is TRBV7-3, the J call TRBJ1-2, with D possibly TRBD1 on 5 matching bases. The CDR3 spans 15 residues. Germline assignment: CDR1 SGHTA and CDR2 FQGTGA. V shed 3 bases and J shed 7 bases, with 18 bases lying between them.